Listed below are T cell receptor beta chains from one sample, sequenced in a study of beta chain features in type 1 diabetes. Only in-frame clones appear in the TCRdb table, and some are missing; sequencing was by immunoSEQ multiplex PCR. The sample lists under 300,000 clones; about a fifth were seen once. Sequenced: naive CD4+ T cells from blood. The receptors were gathered from a woman in her thirties or forties with type 1 diabetes. Both conserved end residues are part of each CDR3. Fields, in order: V gene, clone size, J gene, D gene, CDR3 protein, CDR3 DNA. The D gene is left open where the match is weak. Clone size is not always given. Where it is, it says once, few, many or a class for expanded clones.

v_gene: TRBV7-9; abundance: -; j_gene: TRBJ1-4; d_gene: -; CDR3aa: CASSLSGGAANEKLFF; CDR3nt: TGTGCCAGCAGCTTGTCGGGAGGGGCAGCTAATGAAAAACTGTTTTTT
v_gene: TRBV9; abundance: -; j_gene: TRBJ2-3; d_gene: -; CDR3aa: CASSVTGTDTQYF; CDR3nt: TGTGCCAGCAGCGTCACAGGCACAGATACGCAGTATTTT
v_gene: TRBV30; abundance: -; j_gene: TRBJ2-1; d_gene: TRBD2; CDR3aa: CAWRRWEGSEQFF; CDR3nt: TGTGCCTGGAGAAGGTGGGAGGGGAGTGAGCAGTTCTTC
v_gene: TRBV18; abundance: -; j_gene: TRBJ2-1; d_gene: TRBD2; CDR3aa: CASSTSGIRNEQFF; CDR3nt: TGTGCCAGCTCAACTAGCGGGATTCGTAATGAGCAGTTCTTC
v_gene: TRBV9; abundance: -; j_gene: TRBJ2-1; d_gene: TRBD2; CDR3aa: CASSVRLAGYNEQFF; CDR3nt: TGTGCCAGCAGCGTAAGGCTAGCGGGGTACAATGAGCAGTTCTTC
v_gene: TRBV29-1; abundance: few; j_gene: TRBJ1-2; d_gene: TRBD1; CDR3aa: CSVVWDRHTF; CDR3nt: TGCAGCGTTGTGTGGGACAGACACACCTTC
v_gene: TRBV18; abundance: few; j_gene: TRBJ1-2; d_gene: TRBD1; CDR3aa: CASSPTGGNYGYTF; CDR3nt: TGTGCCAGCTCACCGACAGGGGGTAACTATGGCTACACCTTC
v_gene: TRBV7-9; abundance: -; j_gene: TRBJ1-6; d_gene: TRBD1; CDR3aa: CASSLETQGGQYSPLHF; CDR3nt: TGTGCCAGCAGCTTAGAAACACAGGGGGGACAGTATTCACCCCTCCACTTT
v_gene: TRBV7-3; abundance: few; j_gene: TRBJ1-1; d_gene: TRBD1; CDR3aa: CASSKTGGNTEAFF; CDR3nt: TGTGCCAGCAGCAAGACAGGGGGAAATACTGAAGCTTTCTTT
v_gene: TRBV15; abundance: -; j_gene: TRBJ2-4; d_gene: -; CDR3aa: CATSSDRPIAKNIQYF; CDR3nt: TGTGCCACCAGCTCAGACAGACCTATAGCCAAAAACATTCAGTACTTC
v_gene: TRBV9; abundance: few; j_gene: TRBJ2-7; d_gene: -; CDR3aa: CASSPREGGSSYEQYF; CDR3nt: TGTGCCAGCAGCCCCCGAGAGGGTGGAAGCTCCTACGAGCAGTACTTC
v_gene: TRBV19; abundance: -; j_gene: TRBJ1-1; d_gene: -; CDR3aa: CASSPRDYTEAFF; CDR3nt: TGTGCCAGTAGTCCCAGGGATTACACTGAAGCTTTCTTT
v_gene: TRBV5-6; abundance: few; j_gene: TRBJ2-3; d_gene: TRBD2; CDR3aa: CASNLLAGGTDTQYF; CDR3nt: TGTGCCAGCAATCTACTAGCGGGAGGCACAGATACGCAGTATTTT
v_gene: TRBV5-4; abundance: -; j_gene: TRBJ2-3; d_gene: TRBD2; CDR3aa: CASSAGTSGSLWTDTQYF; CDR3nt: TGTGCCAGCAGCGCCGGGACTAGCGGGAGCCTATGGACAGATACGCAGTATTTT
v_gene: TRBV2; abundance: -; j_gene: TRBJ1-5; d_gene: TRBD1; CDR3aa: CASSERLRGREPQHF; CDR3nt: TGTGCCAGCAGTGAACGTTTAAGGGGGCGGGAGCCCCAGCATTTT
v_gene: TRBV28; abundance: -; j_gene: TRBJ2-1; d_gene: -; CDR3aa: CASSFSWRGGREQFF; CDR3nt: TGTGCCAGCAGTTTCTCCTGGAGAGGGGGACGTGAGCAGTTCTTC
v_gene: TRBV4-3; abundance: -; j_gene: TRBJ2-1; d_gene: TRBD2; CDR3aa: CASSRTHWRLAGGGEQFF; CDR3nt: TGCGCCAGCAGCCGCACCCACTGGAGACTAGCGGGAGGAGGTGAGCAGTTCTTC
v_gene: TRBV7-2; abundance: -; j_gene: TRBJ2-7; d_gene: TRBD2; CDR3aa: CASSSGLAGANEQYF; CDR3nt: TGTGCCAGCAGCTCGGGACTAGCGGGAGCCAACGAGCAGTACTTC
v_gene: TRBV6-6; abundance: -; j_gene: TRBJ1-5; d_gene: -; CDR3aa: CASSYSTGTSNQPQHF; CDR3nt: TGTGCCAGCAGTTACTCAACAGGGACTAGCAATCAGCCCCAGCATTTT
v_gene: TRBV9; abundance: -; j_gene: TRBJ1-2; d_gene: -; CDR3aa: CASSPSPGDYGYTF; CDR3nt: TGTGCCAGCAGCCCTAGCCCAGGGGACTATGGCTACACCTTC
v_gene: TRBV5-1; abundance: few; j_gene: TRBJ2-7; d_gene: TRBD1; CDR3aa: CASSVQGNEQYF; CDR3nt: TGCGCCAGCAGCGTACAGGGGAACGAGCAGTACTTC
v_gene: TRBV5-4; abundance: -; j_gene: TRBJ1-1; d_gene: -; CDR3aa: CASSLESVRDTEAFF; CDR3nt: TGTGCCAGCAGCTTGGAATCGGTGAGGGACACTGAAGCTTTCTTT